Listed here are 21 T cell receptor beta chains from one sample, sequenced in a study of OX40 agonist ivuxolimab in advanced cancers. Profiled with immunoSEQ multiplex PCR; TCRdb holds only in-frame clones, not every one. This table holds around 69,000 clones, around 80% found once. The sequencing used CD4+ or CD8+ T cells sorted from blood, collected in a trial of the OX40 agonist ivuxolimab. The receptors were sampled from an adult with an advanced solid tumor such as melanoma, head and neck, liver or kidney cancer.

The chain's CDR3 is CAWSRGGSSTQYF. The CDR3 region has the DNA TGTGCCTGGAGTCGCGGTGGGAGCAGTACCCAGTATTTT. The genes are TRBV30 and TRBJ2-3, with TRBD2 as a possible D gene (5 bases). The CDR3 is made up of 13 amino acids. The V gene's germline CDR1 is GTSNPN and CDR2 SVGIG (reference sequence). V gave up 2 bases and J gave up 12 bases, with 18 bases separating them.

This CDR3 reads CASKEGSLGPDTQYF. Here the CDR3 DNA reads TGCGCCAGCAAAGAAGGTTCTCTCGGGCCAGATACGCAGTATTTT. The J gene is TRBJ2-3, the V gene TRBV5-1; D remains ambiguous. The CDR3 consists of 15 residues. V was pared by 6 bases and J by 4 bases, with 18 bases between. Germline V gives CDR1 SGHRS, CDR2 YFSETQ.

In DNA form, the CDR3 reads TGTGCCAGCAGCCAAGGTACGCTAGCGGGAGGACTCAATGAGCAGTTCTTC. Its protein product is CASSQGTLAGGLNEQFF. The genes are TRBV14 and TRBJ2-1; 11 bases are a match to TRBD2. There are 17 residues in the CDR3. CDR1 and CDR2 (germline): SGHDN, FVKESK. The ends lost 1 base at V and 6 bases at J; junction bases unmatched: 8.

The genes are TRBV12-2 and TRBJ1-1. TRBV12-2 is tagged as a pseudogene. The CDR3 length is 19 residues. The CDR3 spells CASRLAATPRVGGNTEAFF. CDR3 nucleotides: TGTGCAAGTCGCTTAGCAGCCACCCCTCGGGTGGGGGGGAACACTGAAGCTTTCTTT.

In the case of this clone: Distinct nucleotide sequences in the sample also encode this CDR3. The chain recombines TRBV7-2 with TRBJ2-7; D possibly corresponds to TRBD2 (5 bases). V was clipped by 5 bases and J by 2 bases, with 10 bases between them. CDR1 is SGHTA and CDR2 is FQGNSA in the germline V gene. There are 13 residues in the CDR3. The CDR3 DNA sequence: TGTGCCAGCAGCACCACTAGTGCCTACGAGCAGTACTTC. Its translation is CASSTTSAYEQYF.

The chain has TRBV5-1 and TRBJ2-3, with D tentatively TRBD1 or TRBD2 (5 bases each). Trimming removed 2 bases from V and 2 bases from J, with 15 bases in between. Germline V CDR1 and CDR2: SGHRS, YFSETQ. This CDR3 comprises 16 residues. CDR3 amino acids: CASSFGAGSNTDTQYF. The CDR3 DNA sequence: TGCGCCAGCAGCTTTGGGGCGGGCTCGAACACAGATACGCAGTATTTT.

V usage is TRBV9 and J usage is TRBJ2-5; D unresolved. CDR1 SGDLS and CDR2 YYNGEE come from the germline V gene. CDR3 size: 14 residues. V lost 0 bases and J 3 bases, leaving 9 bases between the germline ends. The CDR3 loop reads CASSVGGWEETQYF. CDR3 DNA: TGTGCCAGCAGCGTAGGGGGATGGGAAGAGACCCAGTACTTC.

The chain uses TRBV28 and TRBJ1-2; no reliable D call. Germline V CDR1 and CDR2: MDHEN, SYDVKM. CDR3 length equals 11 residues. Trimming pared 6 bases from V and 5 bases from J, leaving 7 bases between. The CDR3 bases are TGTGCCAGCAGACAACGGTATGGCTACACCTTC. It codes for CASRQRYGYTF.

The chain combines TRBV2 with TRBJ2-3; 7 nucleotides agree with TRBD2. The ends lost 3 bases at V and 5 bases at J; junction bases unmatched: 5. This CDR3 is 14 amino acids long. Germline values: CDR1 SNHLY, CDR2 FYNNEI. The CDR3, as DNA: TGTGCCAGCAGTGACCCGCGGGAGTTAGATACGCAGTATTTT. Protein: CASSDPRELDTQYF.

V gene TRBV9 combines with J gene TRBJ2-1; D might be TRBD1 (5 bases). The V gene lost 3 bases and the J gene lost 8 bases, with 12 bases spanning the gap. From germline, CDR1 is SGDLS and CDR2 YYNGEE. The CDR3 extends over 13 amino acids. CDR3 residues: CASSGYWGYEQFF. For the CDR3, the DNA is TGTGCCAGCAGCGGGTACTGGGGCTATGAGCAGTTCTTC.

The chain couples TRBV28 to TRBJ2-1; D is uncertain. The CDR3 is 12 residues long. CDR1 MDHEN and CDR2 SYDVKM come from the germline V gene. V was pared by 3 bases and J by 6 bases, with 6 bases between. The CDR3 loop reads CASSLIGNEQFF. In DNA, the CDR3 is TGTGCCAGCAGTTTGATAGGCAATGAGCAGTTCTTC.

The J gene is TRBJ2-1, the V gene TRBV6-1, with 11 bases matching TRBD2. CDR3 length: 20 residues. V trimming: 4 bases; J trimming: 0 bases; junction bases outside the gene matches: 14. The germline gives CDR1 MNHNS, CDR2 SASEGT. Here the CDR3 DNA reads TGTGCCAGCAGTGGAGAGGGGGCCGGGACTAGCGGCAGCTCCTACAATGAGCAGTTCTTC. It specifies CASSGEGAGTSGSSYNEQFF.

This rearrangement joins TRBV7-2 to TRBJ2-7; D ambiguous. The CDR3 spans 14 residues. Germline CDR1 reads SGHTA; CDR2 reads FQGNSA. V dropped 5 bases and J dropped 6 bases, with 17 bases sitting between them. CDR3 sequence reads: CASSIKEIWVEQYF. CDR3 DNA sequence: TGTGCCAGCAGCATAAAGGAGATCTGGGTCGAGCAGTACTTC.

The CDR3, as DNA: TGTGCCAGCAGCTCACGACTAGCGGCGATCACAGATACGCAGTATTTT. This sequence encodes CASSSRLAAITDTQYF. This chain connects TRBV9 to TRBJ2-3; 9 nucleotides agree with TRBD2. In germline, CDR1 is SGDLS, CDR2 YYNGEE. Losses at the gene ends were 4 bases for V and 2 bases for J; bases not matched to a gene: 8. The CDR3 is made up of 16 amino acids.

The V gene is TRBV2, the J gene TRBJ2-5; 9 bases match TRBD2. The CDR3 is made up of 15 amino acids. The germline V gene has CDR1 SNHLY and CDR2 FYNNEI. J lost 3 bases, V lost 6 bases, and 8 bases had no gene match. The CDR3 loop is CASSRSGSGEETQYF. The CDR3 DNA follows: TGTGCCAGCAGCCGTAGCGGGAGTGGGGAAGAGACCCAGTACTTC.

The gene calls are TRBV2 and TRBJ2-1; D gene uncertain. Germline CDR1 is SNHLY and CDR2 is FYNNEI. V was trimmed by 1 base and J by 9 bases, leaving 4 bases between them. CDR3 length equals 11 residues. The CDR3 sequence is CASSEVVEQFF. CDR3 DNA sequence: TGTGCCAGCAGTGAAGTTGTTGAGCAGTTCTTC. Based on the CDR3 plus reference TRBV2 and TRBJ2-1, the full variable domain is EPEVTQTPSHQVTQMGQEVILRCVPISNHLYFYWYRQILGQKVEFLVSFYNNEISEKSEIFDDQFSVERPDGSNFTLKIRSTKLEDSAMYFCASSEVVEQFFGPGTRLTVL.

CDR3 DNA sequence: TGTGCCAGCAGCTTGAAATTTACCAGCTCCTACGAGCAGTACTTC. It yields the protein CASSLKFTSSYEQYF. The rearrangement links TRBV5-8 to TRBJ2-7; D not resolved. This CDR3 comprises 15 residues. Trimming stripped 1 base from V and 0 bases from J, with 11 bases between. Germline V gene sequence: CDR1 SGHTS, CDR2 YDEGEE. The full variable domain, with the rest looked up from reference TRBV5-8 and TRBJ2-7, is EAGVTQSPTHLIKTRGQQATLRCSPISGHTSVYWYQQALGLGLQFLLWYDEGEERNRGNFPPRFSGRQFPNYSSELNVNALELEDSALYLCASSLKFTSSYEQYFGPGTRLTVT.

The genes are TRBV4-2 and TRBJ2-3; D gene uncertain. V was cut by 4 bases and J by 2 bases, with 13 bases left in between. CDR1 is LGHNA, CDR2 YNFKEQ, per germline. The CDR3 runs to 15 residues. CDR3 nucleotides: TGTGCCAGCAGCCTAGGCAGTGGCCCCACAGATACGCAGTATTTT. Amino acids: CASSLGSGPTDTQYF.

V is TRBV11-2 and J is TRBJ2-1; tentative D call: TRBD2 (6 bases). The CDR3 length is 15 residues. Germline V gene lookup returns CDR1 SGHAT and CDR2 FQNNGV. V gave up 5 bases and J gave up 12 bases, with 23 bases separating them. CDR3 residues: CASSPTLGGEGVQFF. The CDR3 DNA is TGTGCCAGCAGCCCCACCCTCGGCGGGGAAGGGGTGCAGTTCTTC.

The chain has TRBV9 and TRBJ2-1; 7 nucleotides match TRBD2. V shed 5 bases, J shed 0 bases, and the junction held 8 bases outside the gene matches. Germline-derived CDR1 and CDR2 are SGDLS and YYNGEE. This CDR3 spans 16 amino acids. The CDR3 here is CASSWGSGNSYNEQFF. In DNA form, the CDR3 reads TGTGCCAGCAGTTGGGGGAGCGGGAACTCCTACAATGAGCAGTTCTTC.

The rearrangement joins TRBV5-1 to TRBJ1-6, with 8 positions matching TRBD1. The V and J ends lost 1 base and 5 bases, in that order; junction bases with no gene match: 5. CDR1 is SGHRS and CDR2 is YFSETQ in the germline V gene. The CDR3 sequence is 16 residues long. The CDR3 reads CASSLTGTGDNSPLHF. CDR3 nucleotides: TGCGCCAGCAGCTTGACAGGGACAGGAGATAATTCACCCCTCCACTTT.